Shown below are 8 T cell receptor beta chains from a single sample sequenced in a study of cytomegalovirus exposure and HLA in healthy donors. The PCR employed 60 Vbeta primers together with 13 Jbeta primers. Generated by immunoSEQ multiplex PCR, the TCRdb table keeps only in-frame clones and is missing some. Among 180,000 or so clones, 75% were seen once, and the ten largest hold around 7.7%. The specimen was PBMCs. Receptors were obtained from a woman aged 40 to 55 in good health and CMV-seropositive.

The CDR3 reads CASSLAPGGTGVGYTF. The CDR3 DNA reads as TGTGCCAGCAGCTTAGCCCCTGGTGGGACAGGGGTTGGCTACACCTTC. The chain employs TRBV7-2 and TRBJ1-2, with TRBD1 matching 10 bases. The CDR3 is 16 amino acids. Germline CDR1 SGHTA, CDR2 FQGNSA. J gave up 7 bases and V 0 bases, and 8 bases lay outside the gene matches.

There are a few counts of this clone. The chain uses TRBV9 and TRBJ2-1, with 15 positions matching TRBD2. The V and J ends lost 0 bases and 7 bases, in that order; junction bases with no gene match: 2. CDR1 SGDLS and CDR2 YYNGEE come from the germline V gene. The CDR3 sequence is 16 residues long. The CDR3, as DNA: TGTGCCAGCAGCGTAGTTGGACTAGCGGGAGGGAATGAGCAGTTCTTC. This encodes CASSVVGLAGGNEQFF.

CDR3: CASSLAGAGSGGELFF. The CDR3 DNA is TGTGCCAGCAGCTTAGCGGGAGCGGGTTCGGGCGGGGAGCTGTTTTTT. This chain joins TRBV7-2 and TRBJ2-2; D is possibly TRBD2 (6 bases). CDR3 size: 16 residues. Germline CDR1 reads SGHTA; CDR2 reads FQGNSA. The germline V and J ends were trimmed by 0 bases and 7 bases, with 15 bases remaining between them.

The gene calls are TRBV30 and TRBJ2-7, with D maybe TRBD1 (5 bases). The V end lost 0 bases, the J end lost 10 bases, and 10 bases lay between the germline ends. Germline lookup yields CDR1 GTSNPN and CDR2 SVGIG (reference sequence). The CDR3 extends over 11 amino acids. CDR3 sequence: CAWSVFQGQYF. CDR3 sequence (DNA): TGTGCCTGGAGTGTATTTCAGGGACAGTACTTC.

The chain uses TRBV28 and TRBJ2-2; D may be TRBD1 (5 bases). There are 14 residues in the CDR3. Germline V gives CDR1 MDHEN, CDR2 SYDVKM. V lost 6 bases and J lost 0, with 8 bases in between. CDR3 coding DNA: TGTGCCAGCAGGTGGGGCACGAACACCGGGGAGCTGTTTTTT. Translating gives CASRWGTNTGELFF.

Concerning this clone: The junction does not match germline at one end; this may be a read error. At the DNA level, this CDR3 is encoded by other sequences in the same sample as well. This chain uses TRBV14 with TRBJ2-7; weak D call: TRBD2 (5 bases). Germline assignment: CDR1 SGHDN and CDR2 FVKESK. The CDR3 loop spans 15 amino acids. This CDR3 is CASSQVWGDHYEQYF. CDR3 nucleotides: TGCGCCAGCAGCCAGGTTTGGGGAGACCATTACGAGCAGTACTTC.

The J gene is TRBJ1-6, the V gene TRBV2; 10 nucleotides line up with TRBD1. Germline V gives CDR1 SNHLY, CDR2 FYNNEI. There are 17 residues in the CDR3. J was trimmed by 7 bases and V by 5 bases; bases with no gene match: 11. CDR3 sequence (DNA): TGTGCCAGCAGTTTTGAGATTGGACAGGGGGTGAATTCACCCCTCCACTTT. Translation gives CASSFEIGQGVNSPLHF. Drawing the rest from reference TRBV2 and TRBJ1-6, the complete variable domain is EPEVTQTPSHQVTQMGQEVILRCVPISNHLYFYWYRQILGQKVEFLVSFYNNEISEKSEIFDDQFSVERPDGSNFTLKIRSTKLEDSAMYFCASSFEIGQGVNSPLHFGNGTRLTVT.

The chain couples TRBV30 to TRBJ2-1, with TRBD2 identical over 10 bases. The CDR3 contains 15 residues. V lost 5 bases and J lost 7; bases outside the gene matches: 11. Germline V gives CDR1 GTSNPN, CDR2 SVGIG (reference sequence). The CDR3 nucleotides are TGTGCCTGGGTTCGATTAGCGGGAGGTCTGAATGAGCAGTTCTTC. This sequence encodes CAWVRLAGGLNEQFF.